A single sample gave rise to the 8 T cell receptor beta chains below, sequenced in a study of graft-versus-host responses after intestinal transplantation. TCRdb's table, derived via immunoSEQ multiplex PCR, lists solely in-frame clones and lacks some. The sample has some 14,000 clones; just under 30% are singletons. Source: alloreactive CD4+ T cells from a mixed lymphocyte reaction culture, taken before intestinal transplant. Subset specified: CFSE-low proliferating T cells sorted from approximately six-day pre-transplant mixed lymphocyte reaction (GvH or HvG direction). Source of these receptors: a human patient who received an intestinal transplant.

This clone was detected only a few times. The CDR3 loop is CASSNPSSGGPYEQYF. The CDR3, as DNA: TGTGCCAGCAGCAACCCCTCTAGCGGGGGACCCTACGAGCAGTACTTC. The chain recombines TRBV21-1 with TRBJ2-7; the DNA was not used to check the table's D call, TRBD2. TRBV21-1 is given as a pseudogene. The CDR3 is 16 residues long.

The chain is built from TRBV6-6 and TRBJ2-7, with D possibly being TRBD2 (6 bases). In germline, CDR1 is MNHNY, CDR2 SVGAGI (reference sequence). Trimming left V 2 bases short and J 2 bases short, with 13 bases between. The CDR3 is 15 residues long. The CDR3: CASSYDRGGPYEQYF. The DNA for the CDR3 is TGTGCCAGCAGTTACGATCGGGGAGGCCCCTACGAGCAGTACTTC.

This clone was observed a few times. The V and J genes are TRBV28 and TRBJ1-5; weak D call: TRBD1 (6 bases). CDR1 MDHEN and CDR2 SYDVKM come from the germline V gene. V gave up 6 bases and J gave up 5 bases, with 11 bases separating them. There are 13 residues in the CDR3. The CDR3 DNA follows: TGTGCCAGCAGACTGACAGGCTATCAGCCCCAGCATTTT. The encoded protein is CASRLTGYQPQHF.

V and J are TRBV7-9 and TRBJ1-1, with D uncertain. Germline CDR1 and CDR2: SEHNR and FQNEAQ (reference sequence). Deletions cut 2 bases from V and 10 bases from J, with 11 bases between. CDR3 length: 12 amino acids. CDR3 sequence reads: CASSLSARRAFF. The CDR3 DNA is TGTGCCAGCAGCTTAAGTGCCCGACGAGCTTTCTTT. The whole variable domain, remainder taken from reference TRBV7-9 and TRBJ1-1, is DTGVSQNPRHKITKRGQNVTFRCDPISEHNRLYWYRQTLGQGPEFLTYFQNEAQLEKSRLLSDRFSAERPKGSFSTLEIQRTEQGDSAMYLCASSLSARRAFFGQGTRLTVV.

This clone showed up just a few times. The rearrangement joins TRBV6-9 to TRBJ1-2; 7 bases are a match to TRBD1. The CDR3 is 11 amino acids. Per the germline V gene, CDR1 is MNHGY and CDR2 is SVAAGI. J was trimmed by 14 bases and V by 6 bases; bases with no gene match: 9. The CDR3 DNA sequence: TGTGCCAGCAGCCGACAGGGAGAGAGAACCTTC. It is translated as CASSRQGERTF.

This chain connects TRBV2 to TRBJ2-3, with D uncertain. V dropped 3 bases and J dropped 0 bases, with 10 bases sitting between them. Germline V gene lookup returns CDR1 SNHLY and CDR2 FYNNEI. This CDR3 has 15 residues. The CDR3 region has the DNA TGTGCCAGCAGTGACGGCGCATCTAGCACAGATACGCAGTATTTT. Its translation is CASSDGASSTDTQYF.

Within the sample, this clone is medium-sized. The V call is TRBV20-1, the J call TRBJ2-7; D is ambiguous. CDR3 length: 11 residues. From germline, CDR1 is DFQATT and CDR2 SNEGSKA (reference sequence). The V gene lost 1 base and the J gene lost 4 bases, with 5 bases spanning the gap. The CDR3 bases are TGCAGTGCTAGAGGAGCTTACGAGCAGTACTTC. It specifies CSARGAYEQYF.

The chain carries TRBV6-1 and TRBJ2-5; TRBD1 matches at 8 bases. The CDR3 runs to 13 residues. Trimming removed 8 bases from V and 7 bases from J; junction bases left unmatched: 9. The germline V gene encodes CDR1 MNHNS and CDR2 SASEGT. This CDR3 is CASCPTGEGTQYF. The CDR3 DNA is TGTGCCAGCTGCCCGACAGGGGAAGGGACCCAGTACTTC.